This section outlines one TCR beta chain sequence together with its context. Reverse transcription of about 0.45 to 1 ug RNA was performed with random hexamers. TCRdb recomputed calls from the immunoSEQ multiplex PCR reads with MiXCR, one row per CDR3 protein. The table has around 190,000 distinct CDR3 sequences, around 96% seen once; the top ten hold 0.1%. These data originate in a study of CD8 T cells in Susac syndrome. Sequenced input: CD4+ T cells from PBMCs. The TCR was taken from a human donor in good health.

The CDR3 is CATSGTGNTEAFF. The CDR3 DNA follows: TGTGCCACCTCGGGGACGGGGAACACTGAAGCTTTCTTT. The genes are TRBV15 and TRBJ1-1; a possible D gene is TRBD1 (5 bases). Germline lookup yields CDR1 LNHNV and CDR2 YYDKDF (reference sequence). The CDR3 runs 13 residues. Trimming took 8 bases from V and 1 from J, leaving 11 bases between them.